One sample yielded the 17 T cell receptor beta chains listed below, sequenced in a study of T cell responses to AZD1222 COVID-19 vaccine. Some clones are missing from TCRdb's copy, which holds only in-frame ones; the method was immunoSEQ multiplex PCR. The repertoire holds 130,000 to 150,000 clones, with about 92% as singletons. The material sequenced was peripheral blood, taken after recovery from COVID-19. These receptors originate from an adult who had recovered from COVID-19.

The chain combines TRBV6-5 with TRBJ1-2; unclear D gene. Germline assignment: CDR1 MNHEY and CDR2 SVGAGI. This CDR3 is built from 13 residues. V was cut by 7 bases and J by 0 bases, with 9 bases left in between. For the CDR3, the DNA is TGTGCCAGCAACGGGCAGGCTAACTATGGCTACACCTTC. Amino acid sequence: CASNGQANYGYTF.

CDR3 coding DNA: TGTGCCAGCAGCAAGGGACTAGAGATTGGGGAGACCCAGTACTTC. It yields the protein CASSKGLEIGETQYF. J is TRBJ2-5 and V is TRBV21-1; TRBD2 was called by the table and not checked on the DNA. TRBV21-1 is given as a pseudogene. The CDR3 has 15 residues.

This chain links TRBV2 with TRBJ2-3; 9 positions match TRBD2. The V and J ends lost 7 bases and 5 bases, in that order; junction bases with no gene match: 10. There are 15 residues in the CDR3. Germline CDR1 reads SNHLY; CDR2 reads FYNNEI. In DNA, the CDR3 is TGTGCCAGCATTACGGGACTAGCCGCGAAAGATACGCAGTATTTT. Encoded protein: CASITGLAAKDTQYF.

The chain employs TRBV7-2 and TRBJ1-6, with D possibly being TRBD1 (6 bases). Trimming shortened V by 6 bases and J by 7 bases, and 19 bases separated the two germline ends. This CDR3 spans 16 amino acids. Germline-derived CDR1 and CDR2 are SGHTA and FQGNSA. CDR3 nucleotides: TGTGCCAGCAGACAAGAGACGAGGGGGTCAAATTCACCCCTCCACTTT. Its translation is CASRQETRGSNSPLHF.

This chain joins TRBV6-5 and TRBJ2-2; TRBD1 matches 7 bases. The CDR3 totals 16 residues. Germline V gives CDR1 MNHEY, CDR2 SVGAGI. J was trimmed by 3 bases and V by 4 bases; bases with no gene match: 8. The CDR3 here is CASSWARGTDTGELFF. The DNA of the CDR3 is TGTGCCAGCAGTTGGGCAAGAGGGACAGACACCGGGGAGCTGTTTTTT.

Written as DNA, the CDR3 is TGTGCCACCAGTCCTTCGACTAGCGGGAGTGGGAGGACAGATACGCAGTATTTT. As protein: CATSPSTSGSGRTDTQYF. The chain has TRBV24-1 and TRBJ2-3, with TRBD2 matching 12 bases. Trimming at V came to 6 bases and at J to 3 bases, leaving 12 bases not matched to a gene. CDR1 is KGHDR, CDR2 SFDVKD, per germline. This CDR3 comprises 18 residues.

This chain links TRBV28 with TRBJ2-7; 7 nucleotides match TRBD1. Germline V gives CDR1 MDHEN, CDR2 SYDVKM. V was pared by 6 bases and J by 2 bases, with 4 bases of the junction left unmatched. The CDR3 is 13 residues long. CDR3 in DNA: TGTGCCAGCAGCGACAGGGTCCCCTACGAGCAGTACTTC. This sequence encodes CASSDRVPYEQYF.

V is TRBV24-1 and J is TRBJ2-1; TRBD2 matches 9 bases. The CDR3 has 18 amino acids. With 3 bases clipped from V and 4 bases from J, the junction kept 12 bases outside the gene matches. CDR1 is KGHDR and CDR2 is SFDVKD in the germline V gene. The CDR3 region is CATSDTTLAGVGYNEQFF. DNA of the CDR3: TGTGCCACCAGTGATACGACCTTAGCGGGAGTGGGGTACAATGAGCAGTTCTTC.

The rearrangement joins TRBV27 to TRBJ1-5; a weak D match, TRBD1 (5 bases). V was pared by 0 bases and J by 5 bases, with 11 bases between. Germline CDR1 MNHEY, CDR2 SMNVEV (reference sequence). The CDR3 runs to 15 residues. The CDR3 nucleotides read TGTGCCAGCAGTTTATCGGGGGGGGGTCATCAGCCCCAGCATTTT. Translating gives CASSLSGGGHQPQHF.

The chain carries TRBV7-6 and TRBJ2-4; 10 positions match TRBD1. Germline V gene lookup returns CDR1 SGHVS and CDR2 FNYEAQ. This CDR3 comprises 15 residues. With V trimmed by 4 bases and J by 1 base, 1 base remained unmatched. The CDR3 region is CASSSGQGAKNIQYF. The CDR3 nucleotides are TGTGCCAGCAGCTCGGGACAGGGGGCCAAAAACATTCAGTACTTC.

The rearrangement joins TRBV12-2 to TRBJ1-5; the table's D call, TRBD1, was not checked against the DNA. TRBV12-2 represents a pseudogene. The CDR3 has 18 residues. For the CDR3, the DNA is TGTGCAAGTCGCTTAGAGGAACCGGGACAGGGGAACAATCAGCCCCAGCATTTT. This encodes CASRLEEPGQGNNQPQHF.

The J gene is TRBJ2-7, the V gene TRBV28; 7 bases match TRBD1. The germline V gene encodes CDR1 MDHEN and CDR2 SYDVKM. Germline trimming cut 5 bases from V and 0 bases from J; bases unmatched to any gene: 13. There are 17 residues in the CDR3. The chain's CDR3 is CASSVLGTAQSSYEQYF. CDR3 nucleotide sequence: TGTGCCAGCAGTGTTTTGGGGACAGCTCAAAGCTCCTACGAGCAGTACTTC.

The chain carries TRBV2 and TRBJ2-5, with unresolved D. Germline lookup yields CDR1 SNHLY and CDR2 FYNNEI. This CDR3 comprises 12 residues. V shed 2 bases and J shed 4 bases, with 5 bases lying between them. CDR3 DNA sequence: TGTGCCAGCAGTGAAAACGGAGAGACCCAGTACTTC. Translating it yields CASSENGETQYF.

This clone was recorded only once. The chain carries TRBV30 and TRBJ2-7, with TRBD1 as a possible D gene (6 bases). Deletions cut 3 bases from V and 7 bases from J, with 22 bases between. The germline CDR1 and CDR2 sequences are GTSNPN and SVGIG (reference sequence). The CDR3 consists of 15 residues. CDR3 DNA sequence: TGTGCCTGGAGGATATCAGGGGCCCCTAGAGGGGAGCAGTACTTC. It codes for CAWRISGAPRGEQYF.

The chain has TRBV28 and TRBJ1-5, with a possible D match to TRBD1 (6 bases). The CDR3 has 16 amino acids. Germline-derived CDR1 and CDR2 are MDHEN and SYDVKM. V lost 2 bases to trimming and J lost 8 bases, with 19 bases between them. The CDR3 spells CASSLRRGSPFEPQHF. The CDR3 nucleotides are TGTGCCAGCAGTTTACGGAGGGGGTCCCCCTTTGAGCCCCAGCATTTT.

The chain recombines TRBV6-5 with TRBJ2-7; D may be TRBD1 or TRBD2 (5 bases each). The CDR3 length is 12 residues. Germline CDR1 reads MNHEY; CDR2 reads SVGAGI. Trimming removed 7 bases at V and 3 bases at J, with 10 bases between. This chain's CDR3 is CASTGRRYEQYF. The CDR3 nucleotides read TGTGCCAGCACGGGACGGCGCTACGAGCAGTACTTC.

The chain carries TRBV28 and TRBJ2-5, with D possibly TRBD2 on 6 matching bases. This CDR3 spans 13 amino acids. Trimming shortened V by 6 bases and J by 5 bases, and 13 bases separated the two germline ends. The germline V gene encodes CDR1 MDHEN and CDR2 SYDVKM. The CDR3 region is CASRFKGRETQYF. DNA for the CDR3: TGTGCCAGCAGGTTTAAGGGGAGGGAGACCCAGTACTTC. Using reference TRBV28 and TRBJ2-5 for the parts outside the CDR3, the full variable domain is DVKVTQSSRYLVKRTGEKVFLECVQDMDHENMFWYRQDPGLGLRLIYFSYDVKMKEKGDIPEGYSVSREKKERFSLILESASTNQTSMYLCASRFKGRETQYFGPGTRLLVL.